The source of this T cell receptor (beta chain) is a study of cytomegalovirus exposure and HLA in healthy donors. CDR3 length: 14 residues. V lost 3 bases, J lost 0 bases, and 8 bases lay in between. Looked up from germline, CDR1 is SGHAT and CDR2 is FQNNGV. This clone appeared a single time. What it recognizes is unknown. The PCR employed 60 Vbeta primers together with 13 Jbeta primers. The assay was immunoSEQ multiplex PCR, and TCRdb's table has in-frame clones only and misses some. Here the sample spans 150,000 to 200,000 clones, around three quarters being singletons. Whole-study findings and limits: V- and J-gene trimming of TCR beta was linked (in a later analysis) to a missense DCLRE1C variant. Presence/absence analyses took donor sequencing depth as roughly uniform. Apart from CMV serostatus, no immune exposure information was available. TCR sequences were mostly rare, though some public TCRs occurred in many donors.

The sample taken for sequencing was PBMCs. The TCR was taken from a man aged 40-55 years in good health and CMV-seronegative. This chain joins TRBV11-2 and TRBJ2-5; D remains ambiguous. The CDR3 loop is CASSFGDYQETQYF. CDR3 DNA sequence: TGTGCCAGCAGCTTTGGAGACTACCAAGAGACCCAGTACTTC.